Shown below are 20 T cell receptor beta chains from a single sample sequenced in a study of T cells in Graves' hyperthyroidism and ophthalmopathy. RNA transcripts provided the source from which TCR beta CDR3 regions were amplified. A set of HTBI primers served as the primers for a first-round RT-PCR of the TCR CDR3. TCRdb passed the multiplex PCR reads through MiXCR, listing each CDR3 protein once. Of roughly 380,000 distinct CDR3 sequences listed, 18% are singletons. Sequencing used blood. All receptors derive from a woman aged 40 to 49 with Graves' ophthalmopathy.

In its sample, this clonotype was seen many times. The rearrangement uses TRBV9 and TRBJ2-2; 11 nucleotides line up with TRBD2. V was clipped by 6 bases and J by 0 bases; unmatched bases: 7. CDR1 SGDLS and CDR2 YYNGEE come from the germline V gene. CDR3 size: 17 residues. The CDR3 spells CASNPTSGATNTGELFF. The CDR3 region has the DNA TGTGCCAGCAACCCGACTAGCGGGGCTACGAACACCGGGGAGCTGTTTTTT. The variable domain in full, with the rest retrieved from reference TRBV9 and TRBJ2-2, is DSGVTQTPKHLITATGQRVTLRCSPRSGDLSVYWYQQSLDQGLQFLIQYYNGEERAKGNILERFSAQQFPDLHSELNLSSLELGDSALYFCASNPTSGATNTGELFFGEGSRLTVL.

In its sample, this clonotype was seen many times. DNA for the CDR3: TGTGCCAGTAGTAGCCTGCGGGCTGGGGTTAGCAATCAGCCCCAGCATTTT. It specifies CASSSLRAGVSNQPQHF. V gene TRBV19 combines with J gene TRBJ1-5; D unresolved. The CDR3 spans 17 residues. Germline lookup yields CDR1 LNHDA and CDR2 SQIVND (reference sequence). V was cut by 4 bases and J by 0 bases, with 16 bases left in between.

V usage is TRBV15 and J usage is TRBJ2-7; 7 bases align to TRBD2. This CDR3 has 18 amino acids. J was trimmed by 3 bases and V by 0 bases; bases with no gene match: 14. Germline V gene sequence: CDR1 LNHNV, CDR2 YYDKDF (reference sequence). CDR3 sequence: CATSRDPLALARNYEQYF. As DNA, the CDR3 is TGTGCCACCAGCAGAGATCCCCTAGCACTAGCGAGAAACTACGAGCAGTACTTC.

This clonotype was detected many times. The chain joins TRBV15 to TRBJ2-7; TRBD1 matches 8 bases. Looked up from germline, CDR1 is LNHNV and CDR2 is YYDKDF (reference sequence). Trimming at V came to 3 bases and at J to 2 bases, leaving 12 bases not matched to a gene. CDR3 size: 17 residues. This CDR3 is CATSRALVGTGTYEQYF. In nucleotides, the CDR3 is TGTGCCACCAGCAGGGCTCTGGTTGGGACAGGCACCTACGAGCAGTACTTC.

Ten or more counts support this clonotype. The chain joins TRBV27 to TRBJ1-1, with TRBD1 as a possible D gene (6 bases). The CDR3 is 11 amino acids. Germline CDR1 is MNHEY and CDR2 is SMNVEV (reference sequence). Deletions cut 8 bases from V and 10 bases from J, with 14 bases between. DNA of the CDR3: TGTGCCAGCGGGAACAGGGTCTCAGCTTTCTTT. As protein: CASGNRVSAFF.

The chain has TRBV7-2 and TRBJ2-7; D gene ambiguous. The length of the CDR3 is 14 residues. The V and J ends lost 0 bases and 1 base respectively, with 7 bases between them. Germline CDR1 reads SGHTA; CDR2 reads FQGNSA. In nucleotides, the CDR3 is TGTGCCAGCAGCTTAGCGGCTTTGTCCTACGAGCAGTACTTC. Residues: CASSLAALSYEQYF.

This clonotype occurred many times. The chain recombines TRBV7-2 with TRBJ1-2; D is perhaps TRBD1 (6 bases). Trimming left V 5 bases short and J 4 bases short, with 14 bases between. This CDR3 contains 14 residues. Per germline, CDR1 SGHTA and CDR2 FQGNSA. Written as DNA, the CDR3 is TGTGCCAGCAGCCTCACAGGGCTCACCTATGGCTACACCTTC. Protein product: CASSLTGLTYGYTF.

This clonotype was observed at least ten times. The V call is TRBV6-1, the J call TRBJ1-1, with D perhaps matching TRBD1 (5 bases). With 5 bases removed from V and 9 bases from J, the gap between germline ends came to 19 bases. Germline V gene lookup returns CDR1 MNHNS and CDR2 SASEGT. The length of the CDR3 is 14 residues. The CDR3 DNA reads as TGTGCCAGCAGTCAAACAGGAGATACATCAAAAGCTTTCTTT. Amino acids: CASSQTGDTSKAFF.

This clonotype has at least ten counts. V and J are TRBV6-5 and TRBJ2-1; 9 nucleotides match TRBD1. V was clipped by 2 bases and J by 8 bases; unmatched bases: 4. CDR1 and CDR2 from the germline V gene are MNHEY and SVGAGI. The CDR3 sequence is 14 residues long. CDR3 nucleotide sequence: TGTGCCAGCAGTTACGTGGGACAGGGTGATGAGCAGTTCTTC. Amino acid sequence: CASSYVGQGDEQFF.

This clonotype was seen ten or more times. The chain is built from TRBV12-5 and TRBJ2-5; a possible D gene is TRBD2 (5 bases). The germline CDR1 and CDR2 sequences are LGHNT and FRNRAP. Trimming shortened V by 3 bases and J by 3 bases, and 5 bases separated the two germline ends. The CDR3 spans 12 residues. The CDR3 protein is CASGFGEETQYF. The CDR3 DNA sequence: TGTGCTAGTGGTTTCGGGGAAGAGACCCAGTACTTC.

The gene calls are TRBV20-1 and TRBJ2-7; D is perhaps TRBD1 (6 bases). V lost 6 bases, J lost 3 bases, and 15 bases lay in between. In germline, CDR1 is DFQATT, CDR2 SNEGSKA (reference sequence). The CDR3 extends over 13 amino acids. This CDR3 is CSATGQTGYEQYF. The DNA for the CDR3 is TGCAGTGCAACAGGACAGACCGGCTACGAGCAGTACTTC.

In its sample, this clonotype was seen many times. J is TRBJ1-2 and V is TRBV12-3 or TRBV12-4; 8 nucleotides line up with TRBD1. With V trimmed by 4 bases and J by 0 bases, 1 base remained unmatched. CDR3 length equals 14 residues. CDR3 sequence reads: CASSYRGTNYGYTF. The CDR3 DNA is TGTGCCAGCAGTTACAGGGGGACTAACTATGGCTACACCTTC.

The table lists this clonotype with a count of one. A much larger clone differs by one base, so this may be a read error. The chain links TRBV6-5 to TRBJ2-7; the match to TRBD1 covers 9 bases. The CDR3 length is 14 residues. CDR1 MNHEY and CDR2 SVGAGI come from the germline V gene. V lost 6 bases, J lost 3 bases, and 6 bases stayed unmatched. CDR3 region: CASSYGTGNYEQYF. The CDR3 DNA reads TGTGCCAGCAGCTACGGGACAGGGAACTACGAGCAGTACTTC.

This clonotype was recorded many times. V and J are TRBV12-3 or TRBV12-4 and TRBJ1-2; 12 nucleotides agree with TRBD1. Trimming cost V 5 bases and J 8 bases; bases outside gene matches: 9. The CDR3 totals 15 residues. The chain's CDR3 is CASSPLGQGAYGYTF. CDR3 coding DNA: TGTGCCAGCAGTCCTCTGGGACAGGGGGCCTACGGCTACACCTTC.

The genes are TRBV6-1 and TRBJ1-2, with D tentatively TRBD1 (6 bases). V was clipped by 7 bases and J by 1 base, with 13 bases between them. The germline V gene encodes CDR1 MNHNS and CDR2 SASEGT. The CDR3 contains 14 residues. DNA of the CDR3: TGTGCCAGCAAAAGAACAGGGATTAACTATGGCTACACCTTC. It specifies CASKRTGINYGYTF.

This clonotype has ten or more counts. The chain's CDR3 is CSARVAGEQETQYF. For the CDR3, the DNA is TGCAGTGCTAGAGTAGCGGGGGAACAAGAGACCCAGTACTTC. The chain uses TRBV20-1 and TRBJ2-5, with TRBD2 identical over 9 bases. The ends lost 1 base at V and 2 bases at J; junction bases unmatched: 2. The CDR3 length is 14 residues. Looked up from germline, CDR1 is DFQATT and CDR2 is SNEGSKA (reference sequence).

This clonotype was counted many times. The rearrangement uses TRBV2 and TRBJ2-7; TRBD1 matches 8 bases. V lost 7 bases and J lost 4; bases outside the gene matches: 12. Germline lookup yields CDR1 SNHLY and CDR2 FYNNEI. This CDR3 has 15 amino acids. CDR3 DNA sequence: TGTGCCAGCACCCTAAGGGAGACAGGGGATTACGAGCAGTACTTC. Protein product: CASTLRETGDYEQYF.

This clonotype has ten or more counts. This chain uses TRBV28 with TRBJ1-1; 8 bases map to TRBD1. Per the germline V gene, CDR1 is MDHEN and CDR2 is SYDVKM. Germline trimming cut 7 bases from V and 4 bases from J; bases unmatched to any gene: 20. The length of the CDR3 is 18 residues. Here the CDR3 reads CASISGFQGARGITEAFF. DNA of the CDR3: TGTGCCAGCATCTCCGGTTTTCAGGGGGCGAGAGGTATCACTGAAGCTTTCTTT. Complete variable domain (other parts from reference TRBV28 and TRBJ1-1): DVKVTQSSRYLVKRTGEKVFLECVQDMDHENMFWYRQDPGLGLRLIYFSYDVKMKEKGDIPEGYSVSREKKERFSLILESASTNQTSMYLCASISGFQGARGITEAFFGQGTRLTVV.

This clonotype has a count of ten or more. This chain connects TRBV6-1 to TRBJ1-1, with D tentatively TRBD1 (5 bases). The CDR3 has 14 amino acids. V was shortened by 8 bases and J by 0 bases, with 13 bases between the two germline ends. Germline CDR1 MNHNS, CDR2 SASEGT. DNA of the CDR3: TGTGCCAGCGGGGGTTCTAACCTGAACACTGAAGCTTTCTTT. Its translation: CASGGSNLNTEAFF.

This clonotype occurred many times. The chain's CDR3 is CASIPSSGNTIYF. In DNA form, the CDR3 reads TGTGCCAGCATTCCCAGCTCTGGAAACACCATATATTTT. V gene TRBV28 combines with J gene TRBJ1-3; no clear D. This CDR3 comprises 13 residues. The germline gives CDR1 MDHEN, CDR2 SYDVKM. With 7 bases removed from V and 0 bases from J, the gap between germline ends came to 7 bases.